This T cell receptor (beta chain) appears in the sequencing data of a study of blood T cell repertoires in COVID-19. About the research overall: Nucleic acid was either cDNA or gDNA, and it came from T cells, B-cell-depleted T cells, or PBMCs.

The CDR3 spans 13 residues. Looked up from germline, CDR1 is SEHNR and CDR2 is FQNEAQ (reference sequence). In the authors' workflow: How many nucleated cells were present was estimated from reference gene primer amplification. Using immunoSEQ multiplex PCR, the repertoire was profiled, and TCRdb retains in-frame clones only, with some absent. That table furnishes V, J and clone size, whereas the DNA furnished D and trimming. The sample lists 78,000 or so clones, around 80% occurring once. This clone has a handful of counts. Sequence at one end of the junction differs from germline and may be a read error.

The sequence came from a man older than 75 with acute or convalescent COVID-19. The chain links TRBV7-9 to TRBJ2-3; 7 bases are a match to TRBD2. The specimen sequenced was peripheral blood. The CDR3 loop reads CATSGTATDTQYF. The CDR3 DNA is TGTGCCACCAGCGGGACTGCCACAGATACGCAGTATTTT.